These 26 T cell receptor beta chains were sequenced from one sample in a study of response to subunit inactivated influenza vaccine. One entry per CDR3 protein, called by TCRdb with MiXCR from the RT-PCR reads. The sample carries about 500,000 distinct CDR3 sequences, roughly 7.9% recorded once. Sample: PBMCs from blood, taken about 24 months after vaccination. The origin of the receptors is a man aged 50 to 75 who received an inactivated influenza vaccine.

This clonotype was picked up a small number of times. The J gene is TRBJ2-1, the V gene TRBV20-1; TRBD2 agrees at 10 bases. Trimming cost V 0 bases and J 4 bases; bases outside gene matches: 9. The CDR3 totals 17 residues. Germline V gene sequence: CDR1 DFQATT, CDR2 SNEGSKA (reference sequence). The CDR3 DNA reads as TGCAGTGCTAGAGATCTGGCTAGCGGGGGCCGGTACAATGAGCAGTTCTTC. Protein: CSARDLASGGRYNEQFF.

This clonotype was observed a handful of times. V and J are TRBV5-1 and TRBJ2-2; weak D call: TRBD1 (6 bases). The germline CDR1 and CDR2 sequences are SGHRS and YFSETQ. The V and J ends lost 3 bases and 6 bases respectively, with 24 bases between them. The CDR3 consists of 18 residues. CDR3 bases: TGCGCCAGCAGCTCAACACCGGACAGAGCCGTCTTGTCCGGGGAGCTGTTTTTT. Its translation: CASSSTPDRAVLSGELFF.

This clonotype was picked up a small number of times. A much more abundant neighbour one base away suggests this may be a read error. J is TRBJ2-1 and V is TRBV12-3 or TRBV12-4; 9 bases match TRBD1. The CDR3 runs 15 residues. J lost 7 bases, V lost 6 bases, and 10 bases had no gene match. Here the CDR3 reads CASSGTGGSGNEQFF. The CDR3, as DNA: TGTGCCAGCAGCGGCACAGGGGGCTCGGGGAATGAGCAGTTCTTC.

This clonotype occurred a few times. The chain's CDR3 is CASSLEGLAGGPRTGELFF. The CDR3 DNA is TGTGCCAGCAGCTTAGAAGGACTAGCGGGAGGGCCGCGGACCGGGGAGCTGTTTTTT. The chain joins TRBV7-6 to TRBJ2-2; 15 positions match TRBD2. Germline lookup yields CDR1 SGHVS and CDR2 FNYEAQ. With 1 base clipped from V and 5 bases from J, the junction kept 8 bases outside the gene matches. This CDR3 has 19 amino acids.

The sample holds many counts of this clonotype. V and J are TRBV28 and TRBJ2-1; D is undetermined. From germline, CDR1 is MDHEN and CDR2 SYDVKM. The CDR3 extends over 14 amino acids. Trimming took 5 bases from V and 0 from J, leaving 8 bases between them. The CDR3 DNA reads TGTGCCAGCAGTAACGCCGTCTCCTACAATGAGCAGTTCTTC. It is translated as CASSNAVSYNEQFF.

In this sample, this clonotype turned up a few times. The CDR3 coding sequence is TGTGCCAGCCTAGGGACAGGCCAAACTGAAGCTTTCTTT. It yields the protein CASLGTGQTEAFF. The chain carries TRBV6-1 and TRBJ1-1; 8 bases align to TRBD1. Losses at the gene ends were 8 bases for V and 5 bases for J; bases not matched to a gene: 7. This CDR3 contains 13 residues. The germline V gene has CDR1 MNHNS and CDR2 SASEGT.

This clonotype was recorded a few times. CDR3 amino acids: CASSYHDQGEDEQYF. The CDR3 nucleotides are TGTGCCAGCAGTTACCACGACCAGGGGGAGGACGAGCAGTACTTC. The chain joins TRBV6-5 to TRBJ2-7, with D maybe TRBD1 (7 bases). Trimming stripped 2 bases from V and 5 bases from J, with 16 bases between. Germline lookup yields CDR1 MNHEY and CDR2 SVGAGI. This CDR3 is 15 amino acids long.

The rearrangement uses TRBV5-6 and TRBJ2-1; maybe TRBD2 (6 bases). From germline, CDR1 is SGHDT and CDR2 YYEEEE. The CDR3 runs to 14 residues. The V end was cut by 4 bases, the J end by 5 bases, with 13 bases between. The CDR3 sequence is CASSPGLPNNEQFF. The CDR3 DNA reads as TGTGCCAGCAGCCCGGGACTCCCTAACAATGAGCAGTTCTTC.

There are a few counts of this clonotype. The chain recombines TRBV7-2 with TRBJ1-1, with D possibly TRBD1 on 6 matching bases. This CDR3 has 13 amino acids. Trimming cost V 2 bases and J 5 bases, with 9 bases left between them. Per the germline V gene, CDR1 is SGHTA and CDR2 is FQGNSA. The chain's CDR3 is CASSLWGATEAFF. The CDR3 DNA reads TGTGCCAGCAGCTTATGGGGGGCTACTGAAGCTTTCTTT. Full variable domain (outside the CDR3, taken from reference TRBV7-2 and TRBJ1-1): GAGVSQSPSNKVTEKGKDVELRCDPISGHTALYWYRQSLGQGLEFLIYFQGNSAPDKSGLPSDRFSAERTGGSVSTLTIQRTQQEDSAVYLCASSLWGATEAFFGQGTRLTVV.

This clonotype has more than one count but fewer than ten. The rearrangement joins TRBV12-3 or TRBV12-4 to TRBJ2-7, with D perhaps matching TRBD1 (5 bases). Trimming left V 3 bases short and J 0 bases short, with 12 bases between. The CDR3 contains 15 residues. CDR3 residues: CASSFWGANSYEQYF. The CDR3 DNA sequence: TGTGCCAGCAGTTTTTGGGGCGCCAACTCCTACGAGCAGTACTTC.

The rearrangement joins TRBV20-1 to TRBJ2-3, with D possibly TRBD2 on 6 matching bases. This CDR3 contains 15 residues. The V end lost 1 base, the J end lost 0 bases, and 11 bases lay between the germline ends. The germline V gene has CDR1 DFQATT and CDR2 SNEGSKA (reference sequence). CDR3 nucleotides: TGCAGTGCTAGAGCGGGGGTTGGTAGCACAGATACGCAGTATTTT. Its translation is CSARAGVGSTDTQYF.

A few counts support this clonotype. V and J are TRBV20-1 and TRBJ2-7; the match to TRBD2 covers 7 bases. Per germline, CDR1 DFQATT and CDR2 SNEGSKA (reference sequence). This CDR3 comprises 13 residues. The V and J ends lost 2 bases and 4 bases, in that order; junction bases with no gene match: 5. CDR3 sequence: CSARPTSAYEQYF. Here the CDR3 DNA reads TGCAGTGCTAGACCCACTAGCGCGTACGAGCAGTACTTC.

The CDR3 here is CASKTSGGTYEQYF. The CDR3 DNA is TGTGCCAGCAAAACTAGCGGGGGGACCTACGAGCAGTACTTC. The genes are TRBV5-8 and TRBJ2-7, with 12 nucleotides matching TRBD2. The CDR3 runs 14 residues. Losses at the gene ends were 6 bases for V and 2 bases for J; bases not matched to a gene: 3. Germline CDR1 reads SGHTS; CDR2 reads YDEGEE.

The CDR3 protein is CASSPRTGDISYEQYF. CDR3 DNA: TGTGCCAGCAGCCCACGGACAGGGGATATCTCCTACGAGCAGTACTTC. This chain uses TRBV7-9 with TRBJ2-7, with 9 bases aligning to TRBD1. CDR3 length equals 16 residues. Germline V gene data show CDR1 as SEHNR and CDR2 as FQNEAQ (reference sequence). Trimming took 5 bases from V and 0 from J; bases not matched to a gene: 8. The whole variable domain, remainder taken from reference TRBV7-9 and TRBJ2-7, is DTGVSQNPRHKITKRGQNVTFRCDPISEHNRLYWYRQTLGQGPEFLTYFQNEAQLEKSRLLSDRFSAERPKGSFSTLEIQRTEQGDSAMYLCASSPRTGDISYEQYFGPGTRLTVT.

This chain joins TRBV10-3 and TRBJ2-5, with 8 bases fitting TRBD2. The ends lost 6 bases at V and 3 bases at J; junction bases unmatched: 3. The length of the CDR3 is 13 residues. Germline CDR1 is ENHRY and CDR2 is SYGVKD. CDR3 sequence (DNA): TGTGCCATCAGAGGGCGGGGGGAAGAGACCCAGTACTTC. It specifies CAIRGRGEETQYF.

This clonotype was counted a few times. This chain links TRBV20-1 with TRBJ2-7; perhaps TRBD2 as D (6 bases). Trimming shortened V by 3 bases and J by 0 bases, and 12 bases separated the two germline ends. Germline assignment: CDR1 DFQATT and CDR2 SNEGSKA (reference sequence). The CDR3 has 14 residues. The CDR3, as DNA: TGCAGTGCTAGTAATAGCGGACCCTCCTACGAGCAGTACTTC. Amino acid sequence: CSASNSGPSYEQYF.

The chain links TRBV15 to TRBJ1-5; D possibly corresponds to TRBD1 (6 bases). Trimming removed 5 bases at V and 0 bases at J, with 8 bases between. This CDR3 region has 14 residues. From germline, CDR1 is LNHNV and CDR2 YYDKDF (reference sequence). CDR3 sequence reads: CATSQGISNQPQHF. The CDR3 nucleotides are TGTGCCACCAGCCAGGGGATTAGCAATCAGCCCCAGCATTTT.

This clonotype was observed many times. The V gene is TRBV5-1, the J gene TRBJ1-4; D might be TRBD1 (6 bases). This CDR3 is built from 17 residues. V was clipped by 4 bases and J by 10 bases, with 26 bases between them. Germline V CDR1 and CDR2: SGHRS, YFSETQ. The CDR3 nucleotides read TGCGCCAGCAGCCCCTCGGCTGGGGGCAGGGAAGGTGGAAAACTGTTTTTT. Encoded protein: CASSPSAGGREGGKLFF.

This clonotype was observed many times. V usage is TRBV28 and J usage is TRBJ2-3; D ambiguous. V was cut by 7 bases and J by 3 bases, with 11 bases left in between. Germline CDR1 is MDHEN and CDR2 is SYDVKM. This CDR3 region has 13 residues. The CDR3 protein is CASKDGNTDTQYF. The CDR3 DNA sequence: TGTGCCAGCAAAGACGGAAATACAGATACGCAGTATTTT.

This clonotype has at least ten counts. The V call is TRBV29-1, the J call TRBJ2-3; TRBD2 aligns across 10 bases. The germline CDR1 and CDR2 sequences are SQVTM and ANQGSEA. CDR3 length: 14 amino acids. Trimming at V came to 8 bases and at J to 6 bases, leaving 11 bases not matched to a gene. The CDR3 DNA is TGCAGCTCCGAGGCTAGCGGGGGTGCGGATACGCAGTATTTT. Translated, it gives CSSEASGGADTQYF.

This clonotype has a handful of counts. CDR3 DNA: TGTGCCAGCAGTCGCCGGGACTACCCCTACGAGCAGTACTTC. This codes for CASSRRDYPYEQYF. The chain carries TRBV4-2 and TRBJ2-7, with 7 bases matching TRBD2. The CDR3 has 14 residues. The V gene's germline CDR1 is LGHNA and CDR2 YNFKEQ. V shed 6 bases, J shed 2 bases, and the junction held 7 bases outside the gene matches.

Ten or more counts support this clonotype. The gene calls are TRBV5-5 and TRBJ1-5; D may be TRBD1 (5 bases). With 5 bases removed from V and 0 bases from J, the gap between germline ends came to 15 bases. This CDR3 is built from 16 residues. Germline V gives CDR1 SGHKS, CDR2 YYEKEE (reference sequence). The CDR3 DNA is TGTGCCAGCAGTTTTTTGTCGGGGGATAGCAATCAGCCCCAGCATTTT. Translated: CASSFLSGDSNQPQHF.

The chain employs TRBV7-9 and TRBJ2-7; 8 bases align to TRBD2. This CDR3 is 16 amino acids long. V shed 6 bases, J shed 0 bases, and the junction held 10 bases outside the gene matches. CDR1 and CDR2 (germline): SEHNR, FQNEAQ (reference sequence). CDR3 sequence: CASSYIAGLSSYEQYF. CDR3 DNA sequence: TGTGCCAGCAGTTATATAGCGGGACTGAGCTCCTACGAGCAGTACTTC.

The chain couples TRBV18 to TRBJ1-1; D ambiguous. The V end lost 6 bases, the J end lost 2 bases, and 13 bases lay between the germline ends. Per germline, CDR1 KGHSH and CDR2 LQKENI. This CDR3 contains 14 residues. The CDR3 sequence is CASSTTWGNTEAFF. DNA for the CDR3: TGTGCCAGCTCGACCACCTGGGGAAACACTGAAGCTTTCTTT.

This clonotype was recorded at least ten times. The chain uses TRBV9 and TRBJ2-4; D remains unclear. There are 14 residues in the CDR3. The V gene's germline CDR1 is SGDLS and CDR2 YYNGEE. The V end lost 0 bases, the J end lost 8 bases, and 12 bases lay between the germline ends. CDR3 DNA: TGTGCCAGCAGCGTAGGATCGATTATGGACATTCAGTACTTC. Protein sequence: CASSVGSIMDIQYF.

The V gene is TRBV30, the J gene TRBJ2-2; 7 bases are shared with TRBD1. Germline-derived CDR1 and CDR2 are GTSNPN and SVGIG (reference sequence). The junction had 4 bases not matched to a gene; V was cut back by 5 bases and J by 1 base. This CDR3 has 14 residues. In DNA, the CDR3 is TGTGCCTGGGACCGGACAGGGAACACCGGGGAGCTGTTTTTT. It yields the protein CAWDRTGNTGELFF. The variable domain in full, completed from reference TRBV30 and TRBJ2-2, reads SQTIHQWPATLVQPVGSPLSLECTVEGTSNPNLYWYRQAAGRGLQLLFYSVGIGQISSEVPQNLSASRPQDRQFILSSKKLLLSDSGFYLCAWDRTGNTGELFFGEGSRLTVL.